This TCR beta chain was retrieved from a study of identical twins. Study outcomes and limitations: An excess of low generation probability was shown by twin-shared out-of-frame alpha sequences. Clonotypes of the beta chain that were abundant in cord blood carried fewer insertions (memory repertoires showed none).

All donors were healthy, and all were Caucasian. On this clonotype itself: Its antigen is not identified.

TCRdb independently ran MiXCR on the 5' RACE reads; one entry per CDR3 protein. Of more than 400,000 distinct CDR3 sequences listed, roughly 15% are singletons. This same sample was also taken into another study, of yellow fever vaccine responses in identical twins.

The sequenced material came from CD4+ T cells sorted from blood. The sequence was obtained from a woman aged 18-30 years in good health.

The chain's CDR3 is CSVPGERAAFYNEQFF. The CDR3, as DNA: TGCAGCGTTCCGGGAGAACGAGCGGCCTTTTACAATGAGCAGTTCTTC. The V gene is TRBV29-1, the J gene TRBJ2-1; a possible D gene is TRBD2 (6 bases). Trimming removed 5 bases at V and 4 bases at J, with 21 bases between. The CDR3 has 16 amino acids. In germline, CDR1 is SQVTM, CDR2 ANQGSEA.